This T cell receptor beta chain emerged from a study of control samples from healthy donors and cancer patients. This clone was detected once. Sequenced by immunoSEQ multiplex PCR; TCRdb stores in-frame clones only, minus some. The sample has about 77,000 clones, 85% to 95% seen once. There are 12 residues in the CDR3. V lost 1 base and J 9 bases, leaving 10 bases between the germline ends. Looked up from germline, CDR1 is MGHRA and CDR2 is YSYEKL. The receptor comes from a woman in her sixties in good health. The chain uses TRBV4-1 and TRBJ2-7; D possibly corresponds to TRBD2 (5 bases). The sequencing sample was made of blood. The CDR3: CASSQGRERQYF. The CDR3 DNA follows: TGCGCCAGCAGCCAAGGACGGGAAAGGCAGTACTTC.